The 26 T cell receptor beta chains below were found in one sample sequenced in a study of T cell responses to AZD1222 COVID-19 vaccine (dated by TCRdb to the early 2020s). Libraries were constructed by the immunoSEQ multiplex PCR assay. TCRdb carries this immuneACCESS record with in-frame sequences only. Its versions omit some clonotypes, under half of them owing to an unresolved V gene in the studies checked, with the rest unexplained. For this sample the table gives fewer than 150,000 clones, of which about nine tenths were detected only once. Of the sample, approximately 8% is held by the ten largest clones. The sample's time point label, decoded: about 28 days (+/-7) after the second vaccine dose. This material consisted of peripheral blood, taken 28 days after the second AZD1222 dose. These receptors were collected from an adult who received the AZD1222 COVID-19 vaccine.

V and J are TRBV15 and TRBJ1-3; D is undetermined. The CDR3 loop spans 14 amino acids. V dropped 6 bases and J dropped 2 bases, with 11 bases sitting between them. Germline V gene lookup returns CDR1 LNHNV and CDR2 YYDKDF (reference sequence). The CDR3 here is CATSVDGAGNTIYF. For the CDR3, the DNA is TGTGCCACCAGTGTGGATGGGGCTGGAAACACCATATATTTT.

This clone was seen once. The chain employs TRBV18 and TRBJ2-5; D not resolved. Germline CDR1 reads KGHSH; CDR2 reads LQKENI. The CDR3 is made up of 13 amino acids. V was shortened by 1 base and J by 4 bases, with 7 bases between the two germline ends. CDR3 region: CASSPRVGETQYF. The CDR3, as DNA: TGTGCCAGCTCACCACGGGTCGGAGAGACCCAGTACTTC. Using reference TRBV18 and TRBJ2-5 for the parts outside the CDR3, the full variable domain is NAGVMQNPRHLVRRRGQEARLRCSPMKGHSHVYWYRQLPEEGLKFMVYLQKENIIDESGMPKERFSAEFPKEGPSILRIQQVVRGDSAAYFCASSPRVGETQYFGPGTRLLVL.

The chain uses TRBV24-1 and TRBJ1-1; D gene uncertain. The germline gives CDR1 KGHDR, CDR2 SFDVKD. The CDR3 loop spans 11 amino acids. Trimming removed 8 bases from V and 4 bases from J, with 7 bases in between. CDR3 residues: CATKMGTEAFF. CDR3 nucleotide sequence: TGTGCCACCAAGATGGGCACTGAAGCTTTCTTT.

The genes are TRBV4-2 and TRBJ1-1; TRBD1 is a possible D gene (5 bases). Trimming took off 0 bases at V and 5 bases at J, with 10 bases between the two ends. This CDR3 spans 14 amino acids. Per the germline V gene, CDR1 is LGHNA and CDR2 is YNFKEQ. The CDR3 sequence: CASSQDRGITEAFF. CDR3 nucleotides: TGTGCCAGCAGCCAAGATCGGGGGATTACTGAAGCTTTCTTT.

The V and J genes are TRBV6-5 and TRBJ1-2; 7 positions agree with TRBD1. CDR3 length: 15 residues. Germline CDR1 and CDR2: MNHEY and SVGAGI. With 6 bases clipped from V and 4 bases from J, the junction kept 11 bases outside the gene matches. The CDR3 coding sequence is TGTGCCAGCAGCTTAAGCAGGGACAGCTCCTATGGCTACACCTTC. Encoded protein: CASSLSRDSSYGYTF.

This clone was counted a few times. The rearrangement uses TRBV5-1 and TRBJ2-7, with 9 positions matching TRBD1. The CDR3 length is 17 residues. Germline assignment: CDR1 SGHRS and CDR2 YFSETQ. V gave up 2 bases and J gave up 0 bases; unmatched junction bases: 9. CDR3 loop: CASSFYTGGISSYEQYF. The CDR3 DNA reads TGCGCCAGCAGCTTTTACACAGGGGGCATAAGCTCCTACGAGCAGTACTTC.

The CDR3 coding sequence is TGCGCCAGCAGCTTGGTTAGGGCGCCGTACACTGAAGCTTTCTTT. Its translation is CASSLVRAPYTEAFF. The V and J genes are TRBV5-1 and TRBJ1-1; unclear D gene. Trimming cost V 0 bases and J 3 bases, with 12 bases left between them. The CDR3 is 15 amino acids. Per the germline V gene, CDR1 is SGHRS and CDR2 is YFSETQ.

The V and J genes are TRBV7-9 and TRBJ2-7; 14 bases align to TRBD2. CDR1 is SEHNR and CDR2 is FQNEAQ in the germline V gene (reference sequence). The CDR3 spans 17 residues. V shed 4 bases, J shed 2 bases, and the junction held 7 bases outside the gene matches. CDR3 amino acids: CASSSGLAGGSPYEQYF. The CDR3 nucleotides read TGTGCCAGCAGCTCCGGACTAGCGGGAGGATCCCCCTACGAGCAGTACTTC.

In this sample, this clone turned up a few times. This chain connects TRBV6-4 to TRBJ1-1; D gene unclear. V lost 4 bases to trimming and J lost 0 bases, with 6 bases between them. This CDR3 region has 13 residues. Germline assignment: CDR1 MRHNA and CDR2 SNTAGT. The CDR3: CASSVNVNTEAFF. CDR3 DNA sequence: TGTGCCAGCAGTGTAAATGTGAACACTGAAGCTTTCTTT.

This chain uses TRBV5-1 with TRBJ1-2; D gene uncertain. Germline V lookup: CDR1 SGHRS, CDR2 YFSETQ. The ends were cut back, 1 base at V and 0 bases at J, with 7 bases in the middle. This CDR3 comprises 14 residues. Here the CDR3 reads CASSLNSANYGYTF. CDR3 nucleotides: TGCGCCAGCAGCTTGAACAGTGCTAACTATGGCTACACCTTC. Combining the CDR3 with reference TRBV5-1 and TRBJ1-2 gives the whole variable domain KAGVTQTPRYLIKTRGQQVTLSCSPISGHRSVSWYQQTPGQGLQFLFEYFSETQRNKGNFPGRFSGRQFSNSRSEMNVSTLELGDSALYLCASSLNSANYGYTFGSGTRLTVV.

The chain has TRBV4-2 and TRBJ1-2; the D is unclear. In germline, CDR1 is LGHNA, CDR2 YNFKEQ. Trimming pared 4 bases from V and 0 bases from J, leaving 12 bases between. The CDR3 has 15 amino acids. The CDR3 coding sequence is TGTGCCAGCAGCCCCGCAGCCCAAACTAACTATGGCTACACCTTC. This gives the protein CASSPAAQTNYGYTF.

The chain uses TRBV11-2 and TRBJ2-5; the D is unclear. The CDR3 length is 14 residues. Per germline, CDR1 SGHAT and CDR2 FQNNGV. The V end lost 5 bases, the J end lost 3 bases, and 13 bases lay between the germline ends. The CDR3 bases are TGTGCCAGCAGCGCTTTTTATTCCGAAGAGACCCAGTACTTC. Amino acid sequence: CASSAFYSEETQYF.

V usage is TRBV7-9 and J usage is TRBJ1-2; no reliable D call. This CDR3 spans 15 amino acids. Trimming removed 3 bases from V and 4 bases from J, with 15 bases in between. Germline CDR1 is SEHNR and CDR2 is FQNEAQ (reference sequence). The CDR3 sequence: CASSFLGSPTYGYTF. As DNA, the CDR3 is TGTGCCAGCAGCTTTTTGGGGTCTCCTACCTATGGCTACACCTTC.

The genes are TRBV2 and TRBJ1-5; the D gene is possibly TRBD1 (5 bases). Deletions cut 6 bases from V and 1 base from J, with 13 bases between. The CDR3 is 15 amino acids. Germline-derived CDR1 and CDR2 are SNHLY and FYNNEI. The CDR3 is CASRGTRGSNQPQHF. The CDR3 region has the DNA TGTGCCAGCAGGGGGACGAGAGGGAGCAATCAGCCCCAGCATTTT.

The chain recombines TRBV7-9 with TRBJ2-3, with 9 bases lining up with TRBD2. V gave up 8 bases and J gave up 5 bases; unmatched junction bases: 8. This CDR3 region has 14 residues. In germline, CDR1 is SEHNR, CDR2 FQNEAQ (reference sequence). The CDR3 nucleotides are TGTGCCAGCTGGTTTAGCGGGAGAGGAGATACGCAGTATTTT. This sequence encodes CASWFSGRGDTQYF.

CDR3 region: CASSLFRGSNTEAFF. CDR3 nucleotides: TGTGCCAGCAGCTTATTCAGGGGATCGAACACTGAAGCTTTCTTT. The genes are TRBV11-2 and TRBJ1-1, with TRBD1 as a possible D gene (6 bases). Germline CDR1 is SGHAT and CDR2 is FQNNGV. The CDR3 spans 15 residues. V was shortened by 2 bases and J by 1 base, with 11 bases between the two germline ends.

In DNA form, the CDR3 reads TGTGCCAGCACCGACGGGCAAGGACTGACACCCCTCCACTTT. Encoded protein: CASTDGQGLTPLHF. The chain joins TRBV7-9 to TRBJ1-6; D call uncertain. CDR1 is SEHNR and CDR2 is FQNEAQ in the germline V gene (reference sequence). CDR3 size: 14 residues. Between the trimmed V and J ends, which lost 7 bases and 11 bases, there was a span of 18 bases.

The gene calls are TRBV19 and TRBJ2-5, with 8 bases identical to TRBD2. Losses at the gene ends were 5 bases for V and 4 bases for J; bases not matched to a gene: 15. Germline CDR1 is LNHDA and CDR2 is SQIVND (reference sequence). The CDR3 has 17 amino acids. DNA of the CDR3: TGTGCCAGTAGTGCGGGGGGTTTCAAAGGCCCCACAGAGACCCAGTACTTC. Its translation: CASSAGGFKGPTETQYF.

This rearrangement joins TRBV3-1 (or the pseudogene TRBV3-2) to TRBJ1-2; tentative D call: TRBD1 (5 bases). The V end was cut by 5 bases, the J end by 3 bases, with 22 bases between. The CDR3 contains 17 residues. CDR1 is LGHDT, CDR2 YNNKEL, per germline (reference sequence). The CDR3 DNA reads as TGTGCCAGCAGCACGGGAGGACACAAAGGGGTGGACTATGGCTACACCTTC. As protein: CASSTGGHKGVDYGYTF.

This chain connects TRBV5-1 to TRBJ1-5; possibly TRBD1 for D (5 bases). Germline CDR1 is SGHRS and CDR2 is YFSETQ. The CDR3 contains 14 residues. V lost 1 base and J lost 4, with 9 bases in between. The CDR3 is CASSLIGGNQPQHF. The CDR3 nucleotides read TGCGCCAGCAGCTTGATCGGGGGAAATCAGCCCCAGCATTTT.

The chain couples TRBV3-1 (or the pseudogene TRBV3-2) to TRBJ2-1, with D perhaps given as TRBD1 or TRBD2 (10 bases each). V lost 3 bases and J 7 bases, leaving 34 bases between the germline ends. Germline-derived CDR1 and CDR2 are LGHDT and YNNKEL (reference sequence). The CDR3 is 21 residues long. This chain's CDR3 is CASSHPIPGQGRASGRNEQFF. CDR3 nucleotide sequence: TGTGCCAGCAGCCACCCGATCCCGGGACAGGGGAGGGCTAGCGGGAGAAATGAGCAGTTCTTC.

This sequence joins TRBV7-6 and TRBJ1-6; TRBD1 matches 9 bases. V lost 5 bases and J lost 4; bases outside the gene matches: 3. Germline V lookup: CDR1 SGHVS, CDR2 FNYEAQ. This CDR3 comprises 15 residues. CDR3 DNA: TGTGCCAGCAGCCCGGGACAGGGTTATAATTCACCCCTCCACTTT. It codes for CASSPGQGYNSPLHF. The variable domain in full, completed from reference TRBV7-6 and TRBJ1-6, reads GAGVSQSPRYKVTKRGQDVALRCDPISGHVSLYWYRQALGQGPEFLTYFNYEAQQDKSGLPNDRFSAERPEGSISTLTIQRTEQRDSAMYRCASSPGQGYNSPLHFGNGTRLTVT.

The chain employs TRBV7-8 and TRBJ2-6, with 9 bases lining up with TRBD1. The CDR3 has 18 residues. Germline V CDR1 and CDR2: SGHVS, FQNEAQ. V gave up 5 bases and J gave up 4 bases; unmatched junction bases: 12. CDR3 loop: CASSTRTGAMGGANVLTF. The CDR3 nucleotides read TGTGCCAGCAGCACCCGGACAGGGGCAATGGGAGGGGCCAACGTCCTGACTTTC. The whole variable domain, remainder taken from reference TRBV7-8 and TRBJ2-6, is GAGVSQSPRYKVAKRGQDVALRCDPISGHVSLFWYQQALGQGPEFLTYFQNEAQLDKSGLPSDRFFAERPEGSVSTLKIQRTQQEDSAVYLCASSTRTGAMGGANVLTFGAGSRLTVL.

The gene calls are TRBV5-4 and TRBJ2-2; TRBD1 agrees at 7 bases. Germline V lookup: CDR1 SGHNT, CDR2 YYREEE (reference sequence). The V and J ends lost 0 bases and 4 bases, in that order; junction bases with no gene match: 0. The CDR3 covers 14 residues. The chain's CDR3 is CASSLAGGTGELFF. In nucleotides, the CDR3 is TGTGCCAGCAGCTTGGCAGGGGGCACCGGGGAGCTGTTTTTT.

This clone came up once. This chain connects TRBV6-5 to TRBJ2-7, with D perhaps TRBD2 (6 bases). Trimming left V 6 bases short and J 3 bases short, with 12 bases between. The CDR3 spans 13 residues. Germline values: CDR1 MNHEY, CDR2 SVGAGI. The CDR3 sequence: CASRDYGGYEQYF. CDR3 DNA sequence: TGTGCCAGCAGGGACTATGGGGGCTACGAGCAGTACTTC.

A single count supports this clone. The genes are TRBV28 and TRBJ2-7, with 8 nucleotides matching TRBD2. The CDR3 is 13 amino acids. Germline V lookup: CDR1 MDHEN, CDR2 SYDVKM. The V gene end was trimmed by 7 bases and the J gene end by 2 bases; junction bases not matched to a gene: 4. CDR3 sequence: CASTRGGPYEQYF. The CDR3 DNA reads TGTGCCAGCACTCGGGGGGGCCCCTACGAGCAGTACTTC.